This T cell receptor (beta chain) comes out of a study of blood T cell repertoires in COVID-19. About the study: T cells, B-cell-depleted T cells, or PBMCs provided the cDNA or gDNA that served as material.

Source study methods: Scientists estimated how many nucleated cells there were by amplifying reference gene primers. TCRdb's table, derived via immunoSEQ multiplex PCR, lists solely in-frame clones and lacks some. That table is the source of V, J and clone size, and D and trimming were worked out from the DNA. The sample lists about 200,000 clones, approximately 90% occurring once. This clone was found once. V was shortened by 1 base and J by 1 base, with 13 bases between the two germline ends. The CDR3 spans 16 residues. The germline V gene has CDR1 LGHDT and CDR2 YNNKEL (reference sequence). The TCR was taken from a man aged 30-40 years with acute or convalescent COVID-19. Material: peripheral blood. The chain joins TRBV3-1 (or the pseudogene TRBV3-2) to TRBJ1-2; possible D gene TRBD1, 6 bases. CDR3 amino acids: CASSQVLDSLNYGYTF. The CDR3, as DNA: TGTGCCAGCAGCCAAGTCCTGGACAGCCTTAACTATGGCTACACCTTC.